This T cell receptor beta chain was found in a study of blood T cell repertoires in COVID-19. About the study: The study drew acute and convalescent COVID-19 samples from the United States, Italy and Spain.

Assay: immunoSEQ multiplex PCR; the TCRdb copy retains only in-frame clones and omits some. The repertoire holds about 87,000 clones, with under 85% as singletons. Germline assignment: CDR1 KGHSH and CDR2 LQKENI. The ends were cut back, 2 bases at V and 6 bases at J, with 19 bases in the middle. CDR3 length equals 16 residues. The sample was peripheral blood. The chain has TRBV18 and TRBJ1-1; D possibly corresponds to TRBD1 (6 bases). This TCR was sampled from a woman of 80 years or more with COVID-19, enrolled during active disease. CDR3 DNA: TGTGCCAGCTCACCATCATTCTCCGGGACAAGGCCTGAAGCTTTCTTT. Protein product: CASSPSFSGTRPEAFF.